A selection of T cell receptor beta chains follows, all from one sample in a study of blood T cells in healthy people across ages. TCRdb processed the 5' RACE reads anew with MiXCR; each CDR3 protein has one entry. The table has hundreds of thousands of distinct CDR3 sequences, around 20% seen once. Sequencing input: blood. The receptors were gathered from a man aged 70 or older in good health. CDR3s include the opening cysteine and the closing phenylalanine or tryptophan. The D gene is left open where the match is weak. Expanded clones are given a class, and other clones once, few, many or no size at all.

D: TRBD1
size: NA
V: TRBV2
J: NA
length: 13
CDR3: CASSAGTGSEQYF

D: NA
size: NA
V: TRBV7-2
J: TRBJ2-3
length: 12
CDR3: CALGSYTDTQYF

D: TRBD2
size: few
V: TRBV6-1
J: TRBJ2-7
length: 13
CDR3: CASTWTSGSEQYF

D: TRBD1
size: few
V: TRBV4-3
J: TRBJ1-2
length: 16
CDR3: CASSQDPGTGSYGYTF

D: NA
size: many
V: TRBV2
J: TRBJ2-1
length: 13
CDR3: CASSLRGVNEQFF

D: NA
size: few
V: TRBV7-3
J: NA
length: 13
CDR3: CASSPGSVYEQYF

D: NA
size: NA
V: TRBV11-2
J: TRBJ2-5
length: 15
CDR3: CATTREEVNQETQYF

D: TRBD1
size: NA
V: TRBV20-1
J: NA
length: 14
CDR3: CSAIYRDRVDEQYF

D: TRBD2
size: few
V: TRBV4-1
J: TRBJ2-3
length: 13
CDR3: CASSWDYKDTQYF

D: TRBD2
size: NA
V: TRBV5-1
J: TRBJ2-1
length: 17
CDR3: CASSPQREGNYYNEQFF

D: NA
size: many
V: TRBV6-5
J: TRBJ1-1
length: 13
CDR3: CASSYLFGREAFF

D: TRBD1
size: few
V: TRBV6-1
J: TRBJ1-2
length: 16
CDR3: CASSRDRGILGYGYTF